The 18 T cell receptor beta chains in this list originate from one sample, sequenced in a study of PD-L1 blockade in urothelial cancer. TCRdb keeps only in-frame clones here, not all; method: immunoSEQ multiplex PCR. The sample has 45,000 or so clones; 88% are singletons. Material: PBMCs, obtained around atezolizumab (anti-PD-L1) treatment. The receptors were gathered from a man at least 80 years old with urothelial cancer.

V is TRBV18 and J is TRBJ2-1, with D possibly matching TRBD2 (6 bases). CDR3 length: 14 amino acids. The ends were cut back, 3 bases at V and 8 bases at J, with 14 bases in the middle. Germline CDR1 and CDR2: KGHSH and LQKENI. The chain's CDR3 is CASSPTSPPYEQFF. The CDR3 DNA is TGTGCCAGCTCACCCACTAGCCCCCCCTATGAGCAGTTCTTC.

This chain connects TRBV11-2 to TRBJ1-1; 8 nucleotides line up with TRBD1. The CDR3 consists of 14 residues. The germline CDR1 and CDR2 sequences are SGHAT and FQNNGV. The V segment lost 4 bases and the J segment 1 base; nucleotides outside the gene matches: 2. CDR3 loop: CASSSTGANTEAFF. The CDR3 DNA follows: TGTGCCAGCAGCTCGACAGGGGCGAACACTGAAGCTTTCTTT.

This rearrangement joins TRBV6-1 to TRBJ1-4; TRBD1 is a possible D gene (5 bases). The germline CDR1 and CDR2 sequences are MNHNS and SASEGT. This CDR3 region has 14 residues. V was cut by 9 bases and J by 8 bases, with 19 bases left in between. CDR3 sequence reads: CASPGGGPWEKLFF. The CDR3 coding sequence is TGTGCCAGTCCGGGGGGAGGCCCTTGGGAAAAACTGTTTTTT.

The chain has TRBV7-9 and TRBJ2-2; the D gene is possibly TRBD2 (6 bases). Trimming left V 0 bases short and J 3 bases short, with 11 bases between. The CDR3 spans 16 residues. Germline CDR1 SEHNR, CDR2 FQNEAQ (reference sequence). CDR3 bases: TGTGCCAGCAGCTTAGCCACTGGAGGGGACACCGGGGAGCTGTTTTTT. It yields the protein CASSLATGGDTGELFF.

The V gene is TRBV4-3, the J gene TRBJ2-1; 10 bases fit TRBD2. Germline CDR1 reads LGHNA; CDR2 reads YSLEER. The V gene end was trimmed by 4 bases and the J gene end by 6 bases; junction bases not matched to a gene: 6. The CDR3 is 15 amino acids. CDR3 in DNA: TGCGCCAGCAGCCCCCGCGGGACTAGCGCCAATGAGCAGTTCTTC. Protein sequence: CASSPRGTSANEQFF.

This chain uses TRBV7-2 with TRBJ1-5; D ambiguous. Germline CDR1 SGHTA, CDR2 FQGNSA. This CDR3 comprises 15 residues. V shed 1 base and J shed 4 bases, with 11 bases lying between them. The CDR3 DNA sequence: TGTGCCAGCAGCTTAGGAGTCGTGTCAAATCAGCCCCAGCATTTT. Translating gives CASSLGVVSNQPQHF.

The chain joins TRBV6-1 to TRBJ2-3, with TRBD1 identical over 10 bases. This CDR3 has 13 amino acids. Germline values: CDR1 MNHNS, CDR2 SASEGT. Trimming cost V 6 bases and J 6 bases; bases outside gene matches: 3. The CDR3 is CASRGQGPDTQYF. DNA of the CDR3: TGTGCCAGCAGGGGACAGGGGCCGGATACGCAGTATTTT.

The chain couples TRBV11-2 to TRBJ1-5; D not certain. CDR1 and CDR2 from the germline V gene are SGHAT and FQNNGV. The CDR3 loop spans 14 amino acids. V gave up 0 bases and J gave up 2 bases, with 5 bases separating them. The CDR3 reads CASSLDRGNQPQHF. The CDR3 region has the DNA TGTGCCAGCAGCTTAGATCGGGGCAATCAGCCCCAGCATTTT.

Regarding this clone: Other DNA sequences in the sample encode the same CDR3. The rearrangement joins TRBV2 to TRBJ2-2, with 11 bases aligning to TRBD2. CDR1 is SNHLY and CDR2 is FYNNEI in the germline V gene. With 7 bases clipped from V and 9 bases from J, the junction kept 7 bases outside the gene matches. The CDR3 totals 14 residues. The CDR3 DNA reads TGTGCCAGCAACCAAGGACTAGCGGGCCGGGAGCTGTTTTTT. It translates to CASNQGLAGRELFF.

The V call is TRBV19, the J call TRBJ2-1; a weak D match, TRBD2 (7 bases). Looked up from germline, CDR1 is LNHDA and CDR2 is SQIVND (reference sequence). The CDR3 has 15 residues. V lost 7 bases and J lost 4, with 17 bases in between. The CDR3 protein is CASKGVSGAYNEQFF. Written as DNA, the CDR3 is TGTGCCAGTAAGGGGGTGAGCGGGGCATACAATGAGCAGTTCTTC.

In nucleotides, the CDR3 is TGTGCCAGTGGGAGAGGGACAGGAGAGACCCAGTACTTC. As protein: CASGRGTGETQYF. This chain connects TRBV19 to TRBJ2-5; TRBD1 agrees at 8 bases. Trimming took 8 bases from V and 4 from J; bases not matched to a gene: 6. The germline V gene encodes CDR1 LNHDA and CDR2 SQIVND (reference sequence). The CDR3 contains 13 residues.

V is TRBV5-1 and J is TRBJ2-3, with D possibly being TRBD2 (7 bases). The CDR3 loop spans 16 amino acids. Per the germline V gene, CDR1 is SGHRS and CDR2 is YFSETQ. Trimming took 0 bases from V and 3 from J, leaving 14 bases between them. The CDR3, as DNA: TGCGCCAGCAGCTTGGATCGGGGGGCGCGGACAGATACGCAGTATTTT. Translated, it gives CASSLDRGARTDTQYF.

Concerning this clone itself: A read error may account for a junction end that differs from germline. V usage is TRBV11-2 and J usage is TRBJ2-7; D gene unclear. CDR3 size: 12 residues. Looked up from germline, CDR1 is SGHAT and CDR2 is FQNNGV. In DNA, the CDR3 is TGTGCCAGCAGCTTCGTCTTCTACGGGCAGTACTTC. Translated, it gives CASSFVFYGQYF.

The chain employs TRBV7-2 and TRBJ2-5; TRBD2 is a possible D gene (6 bases). The CDR3 length is 15 residues. CDR1 and CDR2 from the germline V gene are SGHTA and FQGNSA. V shed 0 bases and J shed 1 base, with 9 bases lying between them. The CDR3 is CASSLAGGVQETQYF. CDR3 DNA sequence: TGTGCCAGCAGCTTAGCAGGAGGGGTCCAAGAGACCCAGTACTTC.

V usage is TRBV30 and J usage is TRBJ2-7; 8 bases align to TRBD2. The junction had 7 bases not matched to a gene; V was cut back by 3 bases and J by 0 bases. This CDR3 has 15 amino acids. Germline values: CDR1 GTSNPN, CDR2 SVGIG (reference sequence). CDR3 bases: TGTGCCTGGAGCCCGGGGGGGGCCCTCTCCTACGAGCAGTACTTC. Translation gives CAWSPGGALSYEQYF.

The chain uses TRBV30 and TRBJ1-2; possible D gene TRBD1, 6 bases. Trimming removed 3 bases from V and 6 bases from J, with 14 bases in between. The CDR3 consists of 13 residues. Looked up from germline, CDR1 is GTSNPN and CDR2 is SVGIG (reference sequence). The CDR3 nucleotides read TGTGCCTGGAGGTTCGGGACATCGAATGGCTACACCTTC. Its protein is CAWRFGTSNGYTF. The full variable domain, with the rest looked up from reference TRBV30 and TRBJ1-2, is SQTIHQWPATLVQPVGSPLSLECTVEGTSNPNLYWYRQAAGRGLQLLFYSVGIGQISSEVPQNLSASRPQDRQFILSSKKLLLSDSGFYLCAWRFGTSNGYTFGSGTRLTVV.

The chain recombines TRBV5-1 with TRBJ2-2, with 8 bases that match TRBD2. The CDR3 is 15 residues long. Per the germline V gene, CDR1 is SGHRS and CDR2 is YFSETQ. Germline trimming cut 4 bases from V and 2 bases from J; bases unmatched to any gene: 4. The CDR3 loop reads CASSRTSSNTGELFF. Written as DNA, the CDR3 is TGCGCCAGCAGCCGGACTAGCAGTAACACCGGGGAGCTGTTTTTT.

This clone was found once. V is TRBV9 and J is TRBJ2-3; TRBD2 aligns across 10 bases. With 4 bases clipped from V and 2 bases from J, the junction kept 7 bases outside the gene matches. CDR3 size: 16 residues. CDR1 SGDLS and CDR2 YYNGEE come from the germline V gene. CDR3 loop: CASSTSGTSATDTQYF. The CDR3 DNA is TGTGCCAGCAGCACCTCCGGGACTAGCGCCACAGATACGCAGTATTTT.